The source of this T cell receptor beta chain is a study of T-cell reconstitution after alpha-beta-depleted transplantation in children. This CDR3 contains 15 residues. Trimming cost V 1 base and J 1 base, with 14 bases left between them. Germline assignment: CDR1 DFQATT and CDR2 SNEGSKA (reference sequence). Preparation of the TCRbeta library used unique molecular identifiers. A single record per CDR3 protein comes from TCRdb applying MiXCR to the PCR reads. The sample has about 610,000 distinct CDR3 sequences; 10% are singletons. The specimen was PBMCs from the stem cell graft donor, collected from the stem cell graft. V usage is TRBV20-1 and J usage is TRBJ2-7; the D gene is possibly TRBD2 (6 bases). The receptor was isolated from a human donor who donated a stem cell graft to a child with acute myeloid leukemia. CDR3 protein: CSARGRLVASYEQYF. CDR3 in DNA: TGCAGTGCTAGAGGGAGACTAGTTGCGTCCTACGAGCAGTACTTC.